The 19 T cell receptor beta chains below come from one sample, sequenced in a study of blood T cell repertoires in COVID-19. The assay was immunoSEQ multiplex PCR, and TCRdb's table has in-frame clones only and misses some. The table lists some 310,000 clones, roughly 90% of them singletons. The sequenced sample was peripheral blood. Receptor source: a woman under 40 with COVID-19, enrolled during active disease.

The CDR3 DNA reads TGTGCCAGCAGCTTCGAGGGGGGGCGCGACAGCAATCAGCCCCAGCATTTT. Its protein is CASSFEGGRDSNQPQHF. J is TRBJ1-5 and V is TRBV7-9; possibly TRBD1 for D (6 bases). The CDR3 covers 17 residues. The germline CDR1 and CDR2 sequences are SEHNR and FQNEAQ (reference sequence). Deletions cut 3 bases from V and 1 base from J, with 16 bases between.

The rearrangement links TRBV30 to TRBJ2-7, with 9 bases matching TRBD2. The CDR3 is 18 amino acids. Per the germline V gene, CDR1 is GTSNPN and CDR2 is SVGIG (reference sequence). V shed 4 bases and J 0 bases; nucleotides not matched to a gene: 16. CDR3 loop: CAWTSKGLAEIYSYEQYF. The CDR3 DNA reads as TGTGCCTGGACTTCGAAGGGACTAGCCGAAATTTACTCCTACGAGCAGTACTTC.

This sequence joins TRBV7-8 and TRBJ2-1; 9 nucleotides align to TRBD2. V shed 4 bases and J 0 bases; nucleotides not matched to a gene: 4. The CDR3 runs 16 residues. The germline V gene encodes CDR1 SGHVS and CDR2 FQNEAQ. CDR3 sequence reads: CASSSGAGGSYNEQFF. CDR3 coding DNA: TGTGCCAGCAGCTCCGGAGCGGGGGGCTCCTACAATGAGCAGTTCTTC.

This chain joins TRBV10-3 and TRBJ2-2; 11 bases line up with TRBD2. The germline gives CDR1 ENHRY, CDR2 SYGVKD. CDR3 length equals 17 residues. Germline trimming cut 0 bases from V and 3 bases from J; bases unmatched to any gene: 3. CDR3 sequence: CAISESSLAGDTGELFF. CDR3 in DNA: TGTGCCATCAGTGAGTCGTCACTAGCGGGAGACACCGGGGAGCTGTTTTTT.

The chain uses TRBV12-3 or TRBV12-4 and TRBJ1-5, with D maybe TRBD1 (6 bases). The V gene lost 6 bases and the J gene lost 6 bases, with 12 bases spanning the gap. The CDR3 runs to 13 residues. The CDR3 sequence is CASSPRGGQPQHF. In DNA, the CDR3 is TGTGCCAGCAGCCCAAGGGGGGGTCAGCCCCAGCATTTT.

The chain joins TRBV7-2 to TRBJ2-1, with D uncertain. Germline CDR1 is SGHTA and CDR2 is FQGNSA. The CDR3 loop spans 16 amino acids. Trimming cost V 1 base and J 0 bases, with 10 bases left between them. CDR3: CASSLGPGSSYNEQFF. In DNA form, the CDR3 reads TGTGCCAGCAGCTTAGGGCCGGGTAGCTCCTACAATGAGCAGTTCTTC.

The V gene is TRBV28, the J gene TRBJ2-6; 7 bases line up with TRBD1. CDR1 is MDHEN, CDR2 SYDVKM, per germline. The CDR3 runs to 17 residues. Trimming took 3 bases from V and 3 from J; bases not matched to a gene: 8. The DNA of the CDR3 is TGTGCCAGCAGTTTGGGGGCAGGGGGTGATGGGGCCAACGTCCTGACTTTC. It encodes CASSLGAGGDGANVLTF. The variable domain in full, completed from reference TRBV28 and TRBJ2-6, reads DVKVTQSSRYLVKRTGEKVFLECVQDMDHENMFWYRQDPGLGLRLIYFSYDVKMKEKGDIPEGYSVSREKKERFSLILESASTNQTSMYLCASSLGAGGDGANVLTFGAGSRLTVL.

The V gene is TRBV6-5, the J gene TRBJ1-1, with D uncertain. Trimming took off 1 base at V and 1 base at J, with 10 bases between the two ends. Germline V gene sequence: CDR1 MNHEY, CDR2 SVGAGI. This CDR3 is 15 amino acids long. The CDR3 region has the DNA TGTGCCAGCAGTTACTTACGGAGGGCGAACACTGAAGCTTTCTTT. Translating gives CASSYLRRANTEAFF.

The chain couples TRBV28 to TRBJ1-2; 7 bases line up with TRBD1. V gave up 9 bases and J gave up 6 bases; unmatched junction bases: 4. Germline loops: CDR1 MDHEN, CDR2 SYDVKM. This CDR3 has 11 amino acids. CDR3 protein: CASSRGNGYTF. CDR3 nucleotides: TGTGCCAGTTCCAGGGGGAATGGCTACACCTTC.

The table lists this clone with a few counts. The chain recombines TRBV19 with TRBJ2-7; 8 nucleotides agree with TRBD1. V gave up 5 bases and J gave up 0 bases; unmatched junction bases: 9. The CDR3 totals 16 residues. Germline V gene lookup returns CDR1 LNHDA and CDR2 SQIVND (reference sequence). CDR3 sequence (DNA): TGTGCCAGTAGTCCGATCAGGGGGCTAAGCTCCTACGAGCAGTACTTC. It yields the protein CASSPIRGLSSYEQYF.

This clone has just one count. Other nucleotide sequences from this sample produce the same CDR3. The J gene is TRBJ2-7, the V gene TRBV3-1 (or the pseudogene TRBV3-2); maybe TRBD2 (5 bases). The V end lost 2 bases, the J end lost 2 bases, and 7 bases lay between the germline ends. The CDR3 has 13 residues. Germline CDR1 reads LGHDT; CDR2 reads YNNKEL (reference sequence). CDR3 loop: CASSQRGTYEQYF. CDR3 bases: TGTGCCAGCAGCCAACGGGGTACCTACGAGCAGTACTTC.

The chain couples TRBV19 to TRBJ1-5; 10 bases fit TRBD1. Germline V gives CDR1 LNHDA, CDR2 SQIVND (reference sequence). CDR3 length: 17 amino acids. Trimming took 9 bases from V and 2 from J; bases not matched to a gene: 13. The DNA for the CDR3 is TGTGCCAGCCGGGACAGGGGAAAGGAAGGTGGCAATCAGCCCCAGCATTTT. It translates to CASRDRGKEGGNQPQHF.

The chain is built from TRBV5-1 and TRBJ1-1; tentative D call: TRBD1 (6 bases). Deletions cut 2 bases from V and 4 bases from J, with 12 bases between. The CDR3 runs 14 residues. The V gene's germline CDR1 is SGHRS and CDR2 YFSETQ. The CDR3 DNA reads TGCGCCAGCAGCTTACAGGGTTCGGGCACTGAAGCTTTCTTT. Encoded protein: CASSLQGSGTEAFF.

The CDR3 reads CSVQGSGANVLTF. CDR3 nucleotide sequence: TGCAGCGTCCAGGGCTCTGGGGCCAACGTCCTGACTTTC. The rearrangement joins TRBV29-1 to TRBJ2-6, with a weak D call TRBD1 (5 bases). V was cut by 6 bases and J by 0 bases, with 6 bases left in between. This CDR3 region has 13 residues. Looked up from germline, CDR1 is SQVTM and CDR2 is ANQGSEA.

V is TRBV9 and J is TRBJ2-5; 10 positions match TRBD2. Losses at the gene ends were 4 bases for V and 5 bases for J; bases not matched to a gene: 14. The CDR3 runs 17 residues. Germline lookup yields CDR1 SGDLS and CDR2 YYNGEE. The CDR3 spells CASSPGGSGRAWETQYF. CDR3 nucleotides: TGTGCCAGCAGCCCAGGGGGAAGCGGGAGGGCCTGGGAGACCCAGTACTTC. The whole variable domain, filled in from reference TRBV9 and TRBJ2-5, reads DSGVTQTPKHLITATGQRVTLRCSPRSGDLSVYWYQQSLDQGLQFLIQYYNGEERAKGNILERFSAQQFPDLHSELNLSSLELGDSALYFCASSPGGSGRAWETQYFGPGTRLLVL.

The J gene is TRBJ2-2, the V gene TRBV12-5; D may be TRBD2 (5 bases). Trimming cost V 6 bases and J 8 bases, with 13 bases left between them. The germline gives CDR1 LGHNT, CDR2 FRNRAP. The CDR3 is 13 residues long. CDR3 coding DNA: TGTGCTAGTGGGCTGGGATCGGGAGGGGAGCTGTTTTTT. Residues: CASGLGSGGELFF.

A remark on this clone: Mismatch with germline at one junction end may stem from a read error. The chain links TRBV5-1 to TRBJ2-4; TRBD1 agrees at 9 bases. The CDR3 has 14 residues. CDR1 and CDR2 from the germline V gene are SGHRS and YFSETQ. CDR3 in amino acids: CASSLDLGQGMSDF. The CDR3 region has the DNA TGCGCCAGCAGCCTGGACCTTGGACAGGGGATGAGCGACTTC. Full variable domain (outside the CDR3, taken from reference TRBV5-1 and TRBJ2-4): KAGVTQTPRYLIKTRGQQVTLSCSPISGHRSVSWYQQTPGQGLQFLFEYFSETQRNKGNFPGRFSGRQFSNSRSEMNVSTLELGDSALYLCASSLDLGQGMSDFGAGTRLSVL.

CDR3 nucleotide sequence: TGTGCCAGCAGTGAAAAATACTTGAGACAGGGGTACACTGAAGCTTTCTTT. This translates into CASSEKYLRQGYTEAFF. The chain recombines TRBV6-1 with TRBJ1-1; 8 bases are a match to TRBD1. In germline, CDR1 is MNHNS, CDR2 SASEGT. With V trimmed by 2 bases and J by 3 bases, 11 bases remained unmatched. There are 17 residues in the CDR3.

V gene TRBV27 combines with J gene TRBJ2-7, with 9 bases lining up with TRBD1. Germline assignment: CDR1 MNHEY and CDR2 SMNVEV (reference sequence). This CDR3 contains 13 residues. V was pared by 10 bases and J by 4 bases, with 8 bases of the junction left unmatched. CDR3 in amino acids: CATWTGDLYEQYF. The CDR3 region has the DNA TGTGCCACCTGGACAGGGGATTTGTACGAGCAGTACTTC.